The T cell receptor beta chain described here comes from a study of long-term antiretroviral therapy in people with HIV. Notes on the study in general: The study found narrower CDR3 length ranges in HIV repertoires than in controls. Clonotypes expanded prior to ART showed repertoire dominance at all sampled time points.

A word on this clone: The antigen is unknown.

Survey level was the resolution at which the v3.0 immunoSEQ assay ran. Sequencing was performed with immunoSEQ multiplex PCR; in TCRdb, only in-frame clones are kept and a portion is missing. Here the sample spans about 12,000 clones, approximately 77% being singletons. V lost 1 base and J lost 5, with 13 bases in between. Germline V lookup: CDR1 SGHKS, CDR2 YYEKEE (reference sequence). The CDR3 runs 15 residues. V is TRBV5-5 and J is TRBJ1-5, with D uncertain. The clonotype originates from a woman between 40 and 50 years old with HIV. The sequenced sample was unsorted PBMCs, obtained 0.5 years before starting antiretroviral therapy. The CDR3 DNA reads TGTGCCAGCAGCTTGTTGGGAACGCGGGATCAGCCCCAGCATTTT. Encoded protein: CASSLLGTRDQPQHF.